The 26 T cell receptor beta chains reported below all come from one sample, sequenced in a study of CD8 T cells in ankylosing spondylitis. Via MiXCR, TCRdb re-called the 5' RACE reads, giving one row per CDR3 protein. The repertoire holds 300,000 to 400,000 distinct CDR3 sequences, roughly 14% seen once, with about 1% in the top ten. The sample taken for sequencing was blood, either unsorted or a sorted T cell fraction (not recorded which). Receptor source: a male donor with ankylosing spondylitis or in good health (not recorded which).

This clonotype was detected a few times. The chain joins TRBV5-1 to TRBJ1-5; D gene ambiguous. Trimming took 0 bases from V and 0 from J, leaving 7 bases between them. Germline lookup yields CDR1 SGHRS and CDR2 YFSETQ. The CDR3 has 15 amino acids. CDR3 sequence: CASSLGGRSNQPQHF. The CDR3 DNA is TGCGCCAGCAGCTTGGGCGGGCGTAGCAATCAGCCCCAGCATTTT.

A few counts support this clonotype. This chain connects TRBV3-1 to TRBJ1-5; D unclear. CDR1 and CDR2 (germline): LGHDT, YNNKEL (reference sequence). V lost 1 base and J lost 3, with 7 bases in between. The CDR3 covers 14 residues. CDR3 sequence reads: CASSQGHNNQPQHF. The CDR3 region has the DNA TGTGCCAGCAGCCAAGGACATAACAATCAGCCCCAGCATTTT.

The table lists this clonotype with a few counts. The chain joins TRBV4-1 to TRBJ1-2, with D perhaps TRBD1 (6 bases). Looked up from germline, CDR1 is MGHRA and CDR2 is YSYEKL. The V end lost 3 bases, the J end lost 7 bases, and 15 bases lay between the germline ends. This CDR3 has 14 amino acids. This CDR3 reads CASSHDTQGSGYTF. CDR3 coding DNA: TGCGCCAGCAGCCACGATACGCAGGGGTCTGGCTACACCTTC.

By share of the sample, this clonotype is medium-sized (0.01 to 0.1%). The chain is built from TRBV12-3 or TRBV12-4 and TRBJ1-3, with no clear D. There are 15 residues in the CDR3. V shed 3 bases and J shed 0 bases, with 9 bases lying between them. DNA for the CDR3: TGTGCCAGCAGTTTTGCCAGGATCTCTGGAAACACCATATATTTT. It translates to CASSFARISGNTIYF.

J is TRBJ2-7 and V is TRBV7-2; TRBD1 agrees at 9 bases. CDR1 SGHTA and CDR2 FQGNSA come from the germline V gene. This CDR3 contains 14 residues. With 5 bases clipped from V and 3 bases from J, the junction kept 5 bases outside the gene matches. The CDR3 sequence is CASSISTGGYEQYF. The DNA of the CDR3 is TGTGCCAGCAGCATCTCGACAGGGGGCTACGAGCAGTACTTC.

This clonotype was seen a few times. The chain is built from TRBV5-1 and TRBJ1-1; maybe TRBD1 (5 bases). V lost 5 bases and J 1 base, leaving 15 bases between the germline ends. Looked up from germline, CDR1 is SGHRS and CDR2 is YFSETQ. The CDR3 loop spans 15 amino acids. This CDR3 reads CASSWRAGGNTEAFF. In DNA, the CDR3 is TGCGCCAGCAGTTGGCGGGCGGGGGGGAACACTGAAGCTTTCTTT.

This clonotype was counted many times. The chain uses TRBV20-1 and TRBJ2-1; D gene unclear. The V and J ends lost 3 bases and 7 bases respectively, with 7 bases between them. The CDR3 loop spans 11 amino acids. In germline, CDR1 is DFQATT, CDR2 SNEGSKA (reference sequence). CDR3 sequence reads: CSARMGNEQFF. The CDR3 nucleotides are TGCAGTGCTAGGATGGGGAATGAGCAGTTCTTC.

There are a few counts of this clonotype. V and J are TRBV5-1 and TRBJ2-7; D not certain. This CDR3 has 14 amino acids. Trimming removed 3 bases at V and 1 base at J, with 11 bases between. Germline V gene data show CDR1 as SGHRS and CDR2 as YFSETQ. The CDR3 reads CASSYDGESYEQYF. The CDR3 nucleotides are TGCGCCAGCAGCTACGACGGTGAATCCTACGAGCAGTACTTC.

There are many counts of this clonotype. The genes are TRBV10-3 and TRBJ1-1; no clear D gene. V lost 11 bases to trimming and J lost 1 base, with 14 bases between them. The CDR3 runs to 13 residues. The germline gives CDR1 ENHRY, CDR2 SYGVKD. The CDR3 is CAGSVGENTEAFF. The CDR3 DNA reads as TGTGCCGGTTCGGTGGGAGAGAACACTGAAGCTTTCTTT.

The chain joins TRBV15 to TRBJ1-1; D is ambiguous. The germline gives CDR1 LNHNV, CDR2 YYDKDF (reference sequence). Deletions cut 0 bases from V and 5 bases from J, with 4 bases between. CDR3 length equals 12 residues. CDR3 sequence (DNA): TGTGCCACCAGCAGAGATTCGACTGAAGCTTTCTTT. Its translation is CATSRDSTEAFF.

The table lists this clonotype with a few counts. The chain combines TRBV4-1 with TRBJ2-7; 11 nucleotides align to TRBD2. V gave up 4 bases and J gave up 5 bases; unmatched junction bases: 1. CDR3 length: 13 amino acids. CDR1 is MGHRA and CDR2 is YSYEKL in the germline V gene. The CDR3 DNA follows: TGCGCCAGCAGCCGACTAGCGGGAAACGAGCAGTACTTC. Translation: CASSRLAGNEQYF.

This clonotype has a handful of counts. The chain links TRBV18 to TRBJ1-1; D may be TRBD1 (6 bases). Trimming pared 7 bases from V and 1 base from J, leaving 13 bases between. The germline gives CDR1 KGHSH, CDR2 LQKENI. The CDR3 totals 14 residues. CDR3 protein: CASLNRDGNTEAFF. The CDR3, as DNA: TGTGCCAGCTTGAACAGGGACGGGAACACTGAAGCTTTCTTT.

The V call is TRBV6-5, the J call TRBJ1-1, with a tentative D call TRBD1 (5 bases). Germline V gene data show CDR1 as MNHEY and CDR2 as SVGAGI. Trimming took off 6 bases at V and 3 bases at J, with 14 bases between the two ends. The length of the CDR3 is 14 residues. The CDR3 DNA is TGTGCCAGCAGCTACCGACGGGGGGACACTGAAGCTTTCTTT. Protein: CASSYRRGDTEAFF.

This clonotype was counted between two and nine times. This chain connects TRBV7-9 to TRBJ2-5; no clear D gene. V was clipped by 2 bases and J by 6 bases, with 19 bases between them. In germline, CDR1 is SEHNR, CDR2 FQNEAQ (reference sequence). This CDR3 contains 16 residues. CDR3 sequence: CASSLLSSVEWQTQYF. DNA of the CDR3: TGTGCCAGCAGCTTACTTTCTTCTGTGGAATGGCAGACCCAGTACTTC.

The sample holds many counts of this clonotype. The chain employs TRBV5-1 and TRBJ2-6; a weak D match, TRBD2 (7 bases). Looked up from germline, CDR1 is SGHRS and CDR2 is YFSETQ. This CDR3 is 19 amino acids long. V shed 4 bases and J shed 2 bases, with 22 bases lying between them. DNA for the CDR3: TGCGCCAGCAGCCTATACCTACAGGGAGGGGACGCTGGGGCCAACGTCCTGACTTTC. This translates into CASSLYLQGGDAGANVLTF.

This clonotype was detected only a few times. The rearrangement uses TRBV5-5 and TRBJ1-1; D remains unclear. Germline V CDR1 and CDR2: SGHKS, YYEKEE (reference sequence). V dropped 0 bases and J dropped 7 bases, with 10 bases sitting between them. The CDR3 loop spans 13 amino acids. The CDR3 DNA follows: TGTGCCAGCAGCTTGGCGGACGGCTTTGAAGCTTTCTTT. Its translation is CASSLADGFEAFF. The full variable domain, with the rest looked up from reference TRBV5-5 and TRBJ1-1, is DAGVTQSPTHLIKTRGQQVTLRCSPISGHKSVSWYQQVLGQGPQFIFQYYEKEERGRGNFPDRFSARQFPNYSSELNVNALLLGDSALYLCASSLADGFEAFFGQGTRLTVV.

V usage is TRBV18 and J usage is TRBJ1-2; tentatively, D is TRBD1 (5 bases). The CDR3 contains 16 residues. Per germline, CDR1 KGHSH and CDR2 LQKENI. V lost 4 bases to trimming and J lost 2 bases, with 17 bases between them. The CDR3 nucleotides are TGTGCCAGCTCACTGTTTTCCGGGGCTAAAAACTATGGCTACACCTTC. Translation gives CASSLFSGAKNYGYTF.

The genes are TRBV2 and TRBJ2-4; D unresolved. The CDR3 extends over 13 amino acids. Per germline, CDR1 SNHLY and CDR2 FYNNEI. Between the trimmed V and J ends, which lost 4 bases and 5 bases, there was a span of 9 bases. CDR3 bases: TGTGCCAGCAGTGGGGAACGGGAAAACATTCAGTACTTC. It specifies CASSGERENIQYF.

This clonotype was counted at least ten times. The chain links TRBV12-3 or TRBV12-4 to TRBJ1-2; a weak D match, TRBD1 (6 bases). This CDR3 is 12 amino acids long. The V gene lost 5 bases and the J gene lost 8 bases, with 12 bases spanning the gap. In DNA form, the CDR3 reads TGTGCCAGCAGTAGGGGGGACGTGGGCTACACCTTC. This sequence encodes CASSRGDVGYTF.

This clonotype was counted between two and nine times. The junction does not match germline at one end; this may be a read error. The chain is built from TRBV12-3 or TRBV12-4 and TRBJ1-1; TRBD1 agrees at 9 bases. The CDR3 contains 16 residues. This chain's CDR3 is CASSPGLGTGNPEAFF. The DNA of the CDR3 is TGTGCCAGCAGTCCGGGCCTCGGGACAGGGAACCCTGAAGCTTTCTTT.

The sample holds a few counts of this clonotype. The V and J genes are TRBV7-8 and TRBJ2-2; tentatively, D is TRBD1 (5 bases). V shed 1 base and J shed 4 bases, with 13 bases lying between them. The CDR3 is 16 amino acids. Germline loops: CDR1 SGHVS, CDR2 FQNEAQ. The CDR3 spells CASSLGQGRATGELFF. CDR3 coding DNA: TGTGCCAGCAGCTTAGGGCAGGGCAGGGCCACCGGGGAGCTGTTTTTT.

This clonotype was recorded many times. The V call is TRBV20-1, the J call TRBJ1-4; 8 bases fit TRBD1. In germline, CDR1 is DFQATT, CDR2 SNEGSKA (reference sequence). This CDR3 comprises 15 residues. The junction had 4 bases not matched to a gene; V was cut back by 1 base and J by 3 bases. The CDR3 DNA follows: TGCAGTGCTAGAGCTGGACAGGGCTCTAATGAAAAACTGTTTTTT. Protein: CSARAGQGSNEKLFF.

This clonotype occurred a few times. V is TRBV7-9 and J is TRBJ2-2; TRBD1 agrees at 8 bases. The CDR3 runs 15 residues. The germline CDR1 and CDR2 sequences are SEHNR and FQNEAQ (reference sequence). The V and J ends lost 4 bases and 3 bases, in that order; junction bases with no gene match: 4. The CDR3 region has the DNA TGTGCCAGCAGCTCGGGACAGGATGACACCGGGGAGCTGTTTTTT. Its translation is CASSSGQDDTGELFF.

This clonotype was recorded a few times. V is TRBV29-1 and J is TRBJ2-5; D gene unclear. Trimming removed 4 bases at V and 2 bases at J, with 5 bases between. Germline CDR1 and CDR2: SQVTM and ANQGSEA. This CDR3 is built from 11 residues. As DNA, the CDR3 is TGCAGCGTTGGTAATCAAGAGACCCAGTACTTC. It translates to CSVGNQETQYF.

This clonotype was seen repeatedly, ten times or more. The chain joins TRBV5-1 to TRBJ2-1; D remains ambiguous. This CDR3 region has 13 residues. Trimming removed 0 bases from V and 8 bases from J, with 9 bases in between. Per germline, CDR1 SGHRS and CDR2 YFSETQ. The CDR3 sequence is CASSLGQVDEQFF. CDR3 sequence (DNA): TGCGCCAGCAGCTTGGGTCAGGTCGATGAGCAGTTCTTC.

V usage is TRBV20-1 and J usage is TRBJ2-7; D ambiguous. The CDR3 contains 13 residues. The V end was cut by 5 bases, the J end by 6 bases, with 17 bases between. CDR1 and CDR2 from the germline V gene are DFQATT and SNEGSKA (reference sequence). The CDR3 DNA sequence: TGCAGTGCTGAGCGACTGGAACCCGGCGAGCAGTACTTC. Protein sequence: CSAERLEPGEQYF.